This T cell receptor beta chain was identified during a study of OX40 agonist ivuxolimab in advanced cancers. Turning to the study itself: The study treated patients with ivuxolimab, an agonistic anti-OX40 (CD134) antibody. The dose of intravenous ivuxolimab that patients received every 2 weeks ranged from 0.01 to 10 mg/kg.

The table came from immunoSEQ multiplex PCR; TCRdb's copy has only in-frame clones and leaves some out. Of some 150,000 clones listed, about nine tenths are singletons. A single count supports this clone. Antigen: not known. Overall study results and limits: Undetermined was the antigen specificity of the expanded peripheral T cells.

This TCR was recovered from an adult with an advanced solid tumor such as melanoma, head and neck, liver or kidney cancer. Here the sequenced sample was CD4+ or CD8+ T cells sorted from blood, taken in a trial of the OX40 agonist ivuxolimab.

The CDR3 spells CASGDQRNPYEQYF. CDR3 DNA: TGTGCTAGTGGGGATCAGCGGAACCCCTACGAGCAGTACTTC. This chain links TRBV12-5 with TRBJ2-7; perhaps TRBD2 as D (5 bases). The germline V and J ends were trimmed by 6 bases and 2 bases, with 14 bases remaining between them. The CDR3 is 14 residues long. Germline V gives CDR1 LGHNT, CDR2 FRNRAP.